A selection of T cell receptor beta chains follows, all from one sample in a study of cytomegalovirus exposure and HLA in healthy donors. The data were produced by immunoSEQ multiplex PCR, yet TCRdb's version contains in-frame clones alone and is incomplete. The sample holds around 27,000 clones, 62% seen once. The sequencing input was PBMCs. Receptor source: a male donor in good health and CMV-seropositive. CDR3s include the opening cysteine and the closing phenylalanine or tryptophan. Each record gives: J gene, clone size, D gene, V gene, CDR3 protein, CDR3 DNA. A D gene is named only where the DNA matches it firmly. A clone size is listed for some rows: how often the clone was seen (once, few, many), or a class if it is expanded.

j_call: TRBJ2-2
clone_size: NA
d_call: NA
v_call: TRBV5-1
cdr3_aa: CASSFTGNTGELFF
cdr3_nt: TGCGCCAGCAGCTTCACAGGGAACACCGGGGAGCTGTTTTTT

j_call: TRBJ2-2
clone_size: NA
d_call: NA
v_call: TRBV5-1
cdr3_aa: CASSSSGRAGTGELFF
cdr3_nt: TGCGCCAGCAGCTCGAGCGGGCGGGCGGGCACCGGGGAGCTGTTTTTT

j_call: TRBJ2-5
clone_size: few
d_call: TRBD2
v_call: TRBV28
cdr3_aa: CASGGSSGRPIADF
cdr3_nt: TGTGCCAGCGGAGGATCTAGCGGGAGGCCGATAGCGGACTTC

j_call: TRBJ1-2
clone_size: NA
d_call: NA
v_call: TRBV4-1
cdr3_aa: CASSQDGGATGYTF
cdr3_nt: TGCGCCAGCAGCCAAGACGGCGGGGCCACTGGCTACACCTTC

j_call: TRBJ2-7
clone_size: NA
d_call: NA
v_call: TRBV5-3
cdr3_aa: CARSPNREGRPGEQYF
cdr3_nt: TGTGCCAGAAGCCCCAACAGGGAGGGCCGCCCGGGGGAGCAGTACTTC

j_call: TRBJ2-3
clone_size: few
d_call: NA
v_call: TRBV2
cdr3_aa: CGGRPGTDTQYF
cdr3_nt: TGCGGGGGGCGCCCCGGCACAGATACGCAGTATTTT

j_call: TRBJ2-5
clone_size: few
d_call: NA
v_call: TRBV6-1
cdr3_aa: CASSEAGGGFETQYF
cdr3_nt: TGTGCCAGCAGTGAAGCCGGGGGAGGATTCGAGACCCAGTACTTC

j_call: TRBJ2-1
clone_size: NA
d_call: TRBD2
v_call: TRBV15
cdr3_aa: CATSSRRTSGRAGEQFF
cdr3_nt: TGTGCCACCAGCTCCCGGCGCACGAGCGGGAGGGCCGGTGAGCAGTTCTTC

j_call: TRBJ2-1
clone_size: NA
d_call: TRBD2
v_call: TRBV6-4
cdr3_aa: CASSAGSGGGDEQFF
cdr3_nt: TGTGCCAGCAGCGCCGGGAGCGGGGGGGGCGATGAGCAGTTCTTC

j_call: TRBJ2-1
clone_size: NA
d_call: TRBD2
v_call: TRBV30
cdr3_aa: CAWRSSGRMHEQFF
cdr3_nt: TGTGCCTGGAGGTCTAGCGGGAGGATGCATGAGCAGTTCTTC

j_call: TRBJ1-4
clone_size: NA
d_call: NA
v_call: TRBV6-1
cdr3_aa: CASRAGESNEKLFF
cdr3_nt: TGTGCCAGCAGGGCAGGGGAGTCTAATGAAAAACTGTTTTTT

j_call: TRBJ2-3
clone_size: few
d_call: NA
v_call: TRBV5-6
cdr3_aa: CASSLGGQFTDTQYF
cdr3_nt: TGTGCCAGCAGCTTGGGTGGTCAGTTCACAGATACGCAGTATTTT

j_call: TRBJ1-5
clone_size: NA
d_call: NA
v_call: TRBV28
cdr3_aa: CASSSNLLLNQPQHF
cdr3_nt: TGTGCCAGCAGTTCCAACTTGTTACTCAATCAGCCCCAGCATTTT

j_call: TRBJ1-5
clone_size: NA
d_call: NA
v_call: TRBV6-5
cdr3_aa: CASRPRRDQPQHF
cdr3_nt: TGTGCCAGCAGGCCCCGGCGGGATCAGCCCCAGCATTTT

j_call: TRBJ2-5
clone_size: NA
d_call: NA
v_call: TRBV5-4
cdr3_aa: CASSSRGSQETQYF
cdr3_nt: TGTGCCAGCAGCTCCCGGGGGTCCCAAGAGACCCAGTACTTC

j_call: TRBJ1-1
clone_size: NA
d_call: NA
v_call: TRBV7-9
cdr3_aa: CASSLAREAFF
cdr3_nt: TGTGCCAGCAGCTTGGCCCGTGAAGCTTTCTTT

j_call: TRBJ1-2
clone_size: few
d_call: TRBD1
v_call: TRBV28
cdr3_aa: CASSLLQGGGYTF
cdr3_nt: TGTGCCAGCAGTTTATTACAGGGGGGGGGCTACACCTTC

j_call: TRBJ2-1
clone_size: NA
d_call: NA
v_call: TRBV7-9
cdr3_aa: CASSLQGGDMKQFF
cdr3_nt: TGTGCCAGCAGCTTACAAGGGGGGGATATGAAGCAGTTCTTC

j_call: TRBJ2-7
clone_size: NA
d_call: TRBD1
v_call: TRBV18
cdr3_aa: CASSPPGQHSYEQYF
cdr3_nt: TGTGCCAGCTCACCTCCGGGACAGCACTCCTACGAGCAGTACTTC

j_call: TRBJ2-1
clone_size: NA
d_call: TRBD2
v_call: TRBV5-8
cdr3_aa: CASSRRLAGGRNEQFF
cdr3_nt: TGTGCCAGCTCCCGTCGACTAGCGGGGGGGCGCAATGAGCAGTTCTTC

j_call: TRBJ2-3
clone_size: NA
d_call: TRBD2
v_call: TRBV2
cdr3_aa: CASSGGGLVGADTQYF
cdr3_nt: TGTGCCAGCAGTGGAGGGGGACTAGTGGGAGCAGATACGCAGTATTTT

j_call: TRBJ2-1
clone_size: NA
d_call: TRBD2
v_call: TRBV6-1
cdr3_aa: CASSELAGGNNEQFF
cdr3_nt: TGTGCCAGCAGTGAACTAGCGGGGGGGAACAATGAGCAGTTCTTC

j_call: TRBJ2-7
clone_size: NA
d_call: NA
v_call: TRBV7-7
cdr3_aa: CASSLGLADEQYF
cdr3_nt: TGTGCTAGCAGCTTAGGGCTAGCTGACGAGCAGTACTTC

j_call: TRBJ2-7
clone_size: NA
d_call: NA
v_call: TRBV2
cdr3_aa: CASSGAGRSSYEQYF
cdr3_nt: TGTGCCAGCAGTGGGGCGGGACGGAGCTCCTACGAGCAGTACTTC

j_call: TRBJ2-7
clone_size: NA
d_call: NA
v_call: TRBV15
cdr3_aa: CATSRDGSGTSYEQYF
cdr3_nt: TGTGCCACCAGCAGAGATGGGAGCGGAACCTCCTACGAGCAGTACTTC

j_call: TRBJ1-1
clone_size: NA
d_call: NA
v_call: TRBV4-1
cdr3_aa: CASRLTIGSEAFF
cdr3_nt: TGCGCCAGCAGACTAACTATAGGGAGTGAAGCTTTCTTT

j_call: TRBJ2-5
clone_size: NA
d_call: NA
v_call: TRBV4-2
cdr3_aa: CASSQDRAGQETQYF
cdr3_nt: TGTGCCAGCAGCCAAGACCGCGCAGGTCAAGAGACCCAGTACTTC

j_call: TRBJ1-4
clone_size: few
d_call: NA
v_call: TRBV11-2
cdr3_aa: CASSSLSPINEKLFF
cdr3_nt: TGTGCCAGCAGCTCACTAAGTCCGATTAATGAAAAACTGTTTTTT

j_call: TRBJ1-5
clone_size: NA
d_call: TRBD1
v_call: TRBV28
cdr3_aa: CASNADRNQPQHF
cdr3_nt: TGTGCCAGCAACGCGGACAGGAATCAGCCCCAGCATTTT

j_call: TRBJ1-4
clone_size: few
d_call: NA
v_call: TRBV5-5
cdr3_aa: CASSLDPFEKLFF
cdr3_nt: TGTGCCAGCAGCTTGGATCCCTTCGAAAAACTGTTTTTT

j_call: TRBJ1-1
clone_size: NA
d_call: NA
v_call: TRBV5-6
cdr3_aa: CASSFSQGRMNTEAFF
cdr3_nt: TGTGCCAGCAGCTTTTCCCAGGGGCGGATGAACACTGAAGCTTTCTTT

j_call: TRBJ1-2
clone_size: NA
d_call: NA
v_call: TRBV2
cdr3_aa: CASRDPGIFILGYTF
cdr3_nt: TGTGCCAGCAGAGACCCAGGGATCTTTATCTTAGGCTACACCTTC

j_call: TRBJ1-3
clone_size: NA
d_call: NA
v_call: TRBV6-1
cdr3_aa: CASSDRRGSGNTIYF
cdr3_nt: TGTGCCAGCAGTGATCGTCGGGGCTCTGGAAACACCATATATTTT

j_call: TRBJ2-1
clone_size: NA
d_call: NA
v_call: TRBV29-1
cdr3_aa: CSVVGLANNNEQFF
cdr3_nt: TGCAGCGTTGTGGGGCTAGCGAATAACAATGAGCAGTTCTTC

j_call: TRBJ1-2
clone_size: few
d_call: NA
v_call: TRBV7-9
cdr3_aa: CASSRGEDGYTF
cdr3_nt: TGTGCCAGCAGCCGGGGGGAGGATGGCTACACCTTC

j_call: TRBJ2-7
clone_size: NA
d_call: NA
v_call: TRBV6-1
cdr3_aa: CASKLDSYEQYF
cdr3_nt: TGTGCCAGCAAATTGGACAGCTACGAGCAGTACTTC

j_call: TRBJ2-5
clone_size: few
d_call: NA
v_call: TRBV18
cdr3_aa: CASSPPGHKETQYF
cdr3_nt: TGTGCCAGCTCACCCCCAGGGCATAAAGAGACCCAGTACTTC

j_call: TRBJ1-1
clone_size: NA
d_call: NA
v_call: TRBV6-4
cdr3_aa: CASSESSNTEAFF
cdr3_nt: TGTGCCAGCAGTGAGTCCTCGAACACTGAAGCTTTCTTT

j_call: TRBJ1-1
clone_size: NA
d_call: NA
v_call: TRBV6-5
cdr3_aa: CASSLAILNTEAFF
cdr3_nt: TGTGCCAGCAGTTTGGCCATACTGAACACTGAAGCTTTCTTT

j_call: TRBJ1-5
clone_size: few
d_call: TRBD1
v_call: TRBV27
cdr3_aa: CASSLRQGSNQPQHF
cdr3_nt: TGTGCCAGCAGTTTACGACAGGGCAGTAATCAGCCCCAGCATTTT

j_call: TRBJ2-5
clone_size: NA
d_call: NA
v_call: TRBV15
cdr3_aa: CATSRYRDKETQYF
cdr3_nt: TGTGCCACCAGCAGATACCGGGACAAAGAGACCCAGTACTTC

j_call: TRBJ2-7
clone_size: NA
d_call: NA
v_call: TRBV5-1
cdr3_aa: CASSFGIEQYF
cdr3_nt: TGCGCCAGCAGCTTCGGGATCGAGCAGTACTTC

j_call: TRBJ1-1
clone_size: NA
d_call: NA
v_call: TRBV29-1
cdr3_aa: CSVADTHEAFF
cdr3_nt: TGCAGCGTTGCTGACACGCATGAAGCTTTCTTT

j_call: TRBJ1-1
clone_size: NA
d_call: NA
v_call: TRBV7-3
cdr3_aa: CASSSQGTEAFF
cdr3_nt: TGTGCCAGCAGCTCTCAGGGTACTGAAGCTTTCTTT

j_call: TRBJ1-5
clone_size: few
d_call: NA
v_call: TRBV19
cdr3_aa: CASSITIQQPQHF
cdr3_nt: TGTGCCAGTAGTATAACAATACAGCAGCCCCAGCATTTT